Below, 10 T cell receptor beta chains from the same sample are listed, as sequenced in a study of patients and donors after allogeneic stem cell transplantation (TCRdb year 2020). The library was obtained by RT-PCR. The instrument given in TCRdb is NextSeq 550. The raw public data were reprocessed by TCRdb itself: fastp quality trimming at Q25, MiXCR clonotype calling, in-frame beta chains only. Under each unique CDR3 protein, matching rows form one entry showing the most common genes and DNA. The sample table holds roughly 200,000 distinct CDR3 sequences, of which around 41% were seen once. The top ten constitute roughly 11% of the sample. Sequenced input: blood, either unsorted or a sorted T cell fraction (not recorded which). These TCRs come from a human donor who was either an allogeneic HSCT recipient or a stem cell or donor lymphocyte infusion donor (not recorded which). It is not recorded whose cells these are; they may come from a transplant donor.

This clonotype appeared once. The V gene is TRBV2, the J gene TRBJ2-4; TRBD1 might be the D (6 bases). V lost 7 bases and J 0 bases, leaving 13 bases between the germline ends. CDR3 length: 15 amino acids. Germline loops: CDR1 SNHLY, CDR2 FYNNEI. The CDR3 loop reads CASNTGIIAKNIQYF. The CDR3 bases are TGTGCCAGCAATACAGGGATAATAGCCAAAAACATTCAGTACTTC. Full variable domain (remainder filled in from reference TRBV2 and TRBJ2-4): EPEVTQTPSHQVTQMGQEVILRCVPISNHLYFYWYRQILGQKVEFLVSFYNNEISEKSEIFDDQFSVERPDGSNFTLKIRSTKLEDSAMYFCASNTGIIAKNIQYFGAGTRLSVL.

The V gene is TRBV14, the J gene TRBJ2-1; TRBD2 matches at 10 bases. Trimming at V came to 5 bases and at J to 4 bases, leaving 5 bases not matched to a gene. Germline V gene sequence: CDR1 SGHDN, CDR2 FVKESK. The length of the CDR3 is 15 residues. The CDR3 is CASSEIAGGYNEQFF. The CDR3 DNA follows: TGTGCCAGCAGCGAAATAGCGGGGGGATACAATGAGCAGTTCTTC. Complete variable domain (other parts from reference TRBV14 and TRBJ2-1): EAGVTQFPSHSVIEKGQTVTLRCDPISGHDNLYWYRRVMGKEIKFLLHFVKESKQDESGMPNNRFLAERTGGTYSTLKVQPAELEDSGVYFCASSEIAGGYNEQFFGPGTRLTVL.

The CDR3 DNA reads as TGTGCCACCAGTGATGGGACTAGCGGGGGAACAGAGACCCAGTACTTC. Amino acid sequence: CATSDGTSGGTETQYF. The chain combines TRBV24-1 with TRBJ2-5; 14 positions agree with TRBD2. The CDR3 is 16 amino acids. The germline V gene has CDR1 KGHDR and CDR2 SFDVKD. J lost 4 bases, V lost 3 bases, and 3 bases had no gene match.

V gene TRBV6-1 combines with J gene TRBJ1-5; D not certain. Per the germline V gene, CDR1 is MNHNS and CDR2 is SASEGT. This CDR3 has 14 amino acids. Between the trimmed V and J ends, which lost 4 bases and 9 bases, there was a span of 16 bases. The CDR3: CASSGQPFLLPQHF. As DNA, the CDR3 is TGTGCCAGCAGTGGCCAGCCTTTCCTGTTGCCCCAGCATTTT.

The V gene is TRBV6-1, the J gene TRBJ1-5; TRBD1 agrees at 7 bases. The CDR3 is made up of 15 amino acids. CDR1 MNHNS and CDR2 SASEGT come from the germline V gene. The V segment lost 7 bases and the J segment 2 bases; nucleotides outside the gene matches: 8. CDR3 bases: TGTGCCAGCATTCGGGACAGTTATGGCAATCAGCCCCAGCATTTT. The encoded protein is CASIRDSYGNQPQHF.

The rearrangement uses TRBV12-3 or TRBV12-4 and TRBJ1-5, with D hard to call. The V and J ends lost 3 bases and 4 bases respectively, with 10 bases between them. This CDR3 is 14 amino acids long. Here the CDR3 DNA reads TGTGCCAGCAGTTTTTTGGGCCTGAATCAGCCCCAGCATTTT. Protein: CASSFLGLNQPQHF.

In its sample, this clonotype was seen many times. The CDR3 DNA is TGCGCCAGCAGCCAGTCACAGGGGAACACTGAAGCTTTCTTT. As protein: CASSQSQGNTEAFF. The chain combines TRBV5-1 with TRBJ1-1; tentatively, D is TRBD1 (6 bases). V was clipped by 4 bases and J by 1 base, with 11 bases between them. The V gene's germline CDR1 is SGHRS and CDR2 YFSETQ. This CDR3 is 14 amino acids long. Full variable domain (remainder filled in from reference TRBV5-1 and TRBJ1-1): KAGVTQTPRYLIKTRGQQVTLSCSPISGHRSVSWYQQTPGQGLQFLFEYFSETQRNKGNFPGRFSGRQFSNSRSEMNVSTLELGDSALYLCASSQSQGNTEAFFGQGTRLTVV.

The sample holds a few counts of this clonotype. The chain carries TRBV12-3 or TRBV12-4 and TRBJ2-3; D not certain. Trimming cost V 5 bases and J 6 bases, with 9 bases left between them. This CDR3 is built from 12 residues. CDR3 region: CASSPQLDTQYF. The CDR3 DNA reads as TGTGCCAGCAGTCCCCAACTGGATACGCAGTATTTT.

The chain has TRBV7-6 and TRBJ2-2, with D perhaps matching TRBD2 (7 bases). Germline V gene data show CDR1 as SGHVS and CDR2 as FNYEAQ. Trimming stripped 1 base from V and 4 bases from J, with 13 bases between. The CDR3 runs to 16 residues. CDR3 bases: TGTGCCAGCAGCTTAGGGCGGGGGCCCGGCACCGGGGAGCTGTTTTTT. Its protein product is CASSLGRGPGTGELFF. Using reference TRBV7-6 and TRBJ2-2 for the parts outside the CDR3, the full variable domain is GAGVSQSPRYKVTKRGQDVALRCDPISGHVSLYWYRQALGQGPEFLTYFNYEAQQDKSGLPNDRFSAERPEGSISTLTIQRTEQRDSAMYRCASSLGRGPGTGELFFGEGSRLTVL.

This clonotype has more than one count but fewer than ten. The chain joins TRBV11-2 to TRBJ1-4; the match to TRBD1 covers 8 bases. V dropped 5 bases and J dropped 7; count of bases not matched to a gene: 9. Per the germline V gene, CDR1 is SGHAT and CDR2 is FQNNGV. This CDR3 has 15 amino acids. The DNA for the CDR3 is TGTGCCAGCAGCACCGAGACAGGGGATCGTGAAAAACTGTTTTTT. This encodes CASSTETGDREKLFF.